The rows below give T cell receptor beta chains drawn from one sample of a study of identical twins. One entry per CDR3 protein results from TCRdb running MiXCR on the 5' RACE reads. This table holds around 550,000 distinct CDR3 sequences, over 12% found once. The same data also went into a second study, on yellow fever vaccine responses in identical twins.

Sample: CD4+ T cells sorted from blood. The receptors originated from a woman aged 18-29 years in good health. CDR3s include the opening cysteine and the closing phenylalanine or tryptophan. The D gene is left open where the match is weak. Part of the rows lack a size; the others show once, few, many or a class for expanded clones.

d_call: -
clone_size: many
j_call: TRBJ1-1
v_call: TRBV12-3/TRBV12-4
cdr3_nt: TGTGCCAGCAGTGCGTCACTAATCGGCACTGAAGCTTTCTTT
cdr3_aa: CASSASLIGTEAFF

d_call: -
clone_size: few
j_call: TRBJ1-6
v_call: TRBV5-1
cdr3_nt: TGCGCCAGCAGCTTCAGGGGTTCCTATAATTCACCCCTCCACTTT
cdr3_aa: CASSFRGSYNSPLHF

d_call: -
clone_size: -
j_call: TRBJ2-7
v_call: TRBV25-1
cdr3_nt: TGTGCCAGCAGTGATCTCTACGAGCAGTACTTC
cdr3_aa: CASSDLYEQYF

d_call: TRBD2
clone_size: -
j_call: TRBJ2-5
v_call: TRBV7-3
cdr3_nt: TGTGCCAGCAGCTTAATGGCTAGCGGGAGGGAGACCCAGTACTTC
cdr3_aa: CASSLMASGRETQYF

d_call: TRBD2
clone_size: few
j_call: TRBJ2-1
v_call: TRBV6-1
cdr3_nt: TGTGCCAGCCTCTCCGGGACTAGCGGCAACAATGAGCAGTTCTTC
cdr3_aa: CASLSGTSGNNEQFF

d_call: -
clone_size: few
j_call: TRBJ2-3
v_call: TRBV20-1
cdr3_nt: TGCAGTGCTAGCCTAGCGAAGAGCGCAGATACGCAGTATTTT
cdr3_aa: CSASLAKSADTQYF

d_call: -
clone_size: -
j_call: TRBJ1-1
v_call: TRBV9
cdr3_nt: TGTGCCAGCAGCGTAGCCCAGGGGTCGGCGAACACTGAAGCTTTCTTT
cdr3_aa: CASSVAQGSANTEAFF

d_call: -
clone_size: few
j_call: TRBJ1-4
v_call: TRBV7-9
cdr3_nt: TGTGCCAGCAGCCTCAGTCCGGGACACTCAAATGAAAAACTGTTTTTT
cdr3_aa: CASSLSPGHSNEKLFF

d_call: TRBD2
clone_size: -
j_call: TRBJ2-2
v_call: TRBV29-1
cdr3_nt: TGCAGCGTTAGACTTAGCGGGAGGGCCAACACCGGGGAGCTGTTTTTT
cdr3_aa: CSVRLSGRANTGELFF

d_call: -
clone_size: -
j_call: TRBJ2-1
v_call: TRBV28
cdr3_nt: TGTGCCAGCAGTTTTTCTAACTCCTACAATGAGCAGTTCTTC
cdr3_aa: CASSFSNSYNEQFF

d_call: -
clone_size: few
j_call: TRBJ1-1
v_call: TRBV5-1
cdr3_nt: TGCGCCAGCAGCTGGACATACGATAACTGGAACACTGAAGCTTTCTTT
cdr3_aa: CASSWTYDNWNTEAFF

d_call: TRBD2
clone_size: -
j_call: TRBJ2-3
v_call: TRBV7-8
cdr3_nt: TGTGCCAGCAGCTTAGCGGCGCTAGCGGGAGCCAAAGATACGCAGTATTTT
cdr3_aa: CASSLAALAGAKDTQYF

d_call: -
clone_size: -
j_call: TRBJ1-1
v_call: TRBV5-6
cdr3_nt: TGTGCCAGCAGCTGGCCCGGGAACACTGAAGCTTTCTTT
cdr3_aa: CASSWPGNTEAFF

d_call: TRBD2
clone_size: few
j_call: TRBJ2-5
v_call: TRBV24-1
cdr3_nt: TGTGCCACCAGTGACCCGGGACTAGCGCAAGAGACCCAGTACTTC
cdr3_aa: CATSDPGLAQETQYF

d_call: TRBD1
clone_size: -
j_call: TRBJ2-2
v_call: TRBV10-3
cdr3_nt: TGTGCCATCAGTGAGTCACCCCAGGGACAGGGAAGCACCGGGGAGCTGTTTTTT
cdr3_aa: CAISESPQGQGSTGELFF

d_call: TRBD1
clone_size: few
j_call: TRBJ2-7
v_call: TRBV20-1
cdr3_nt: TGCAGTGTACCGGGACAGGGGCACTCCTACGAGCAGTACTTC
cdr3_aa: CSVPGQGHSYEQYF

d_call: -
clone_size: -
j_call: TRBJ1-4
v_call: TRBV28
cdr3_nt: TGTGCCAGCAGTTCTGCGCGGGCAACTAATGAAAAACTGTTTTTT
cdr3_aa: CASSSARATNEKLFF

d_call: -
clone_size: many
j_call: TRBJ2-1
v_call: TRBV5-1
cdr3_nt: TGCGCCAGCAGCTTTGACGGAGACAATGAGCAGTTCTTC
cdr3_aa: CASSFDGDNEQFF

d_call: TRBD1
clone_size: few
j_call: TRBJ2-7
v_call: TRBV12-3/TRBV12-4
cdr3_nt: TGTGCCAGCAGTTTGCAGGGGGCCGGCGAGCAGTACTTC
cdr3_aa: CASSLQGAGEQYF

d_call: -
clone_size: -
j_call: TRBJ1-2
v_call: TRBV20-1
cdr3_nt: TGCAGTGCTAGATATCGGGGCTCAGGGATTCATGGCTACACCTTC
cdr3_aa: CSARYRGSGIHGYTF

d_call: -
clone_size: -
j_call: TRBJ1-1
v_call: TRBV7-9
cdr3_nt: TGTGCCAGCAGCCAGACCTATGGAGCTTTCTTT
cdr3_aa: CASSQTYGAFF

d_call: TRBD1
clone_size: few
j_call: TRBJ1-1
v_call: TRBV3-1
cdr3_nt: TGTGCCAGCAGCCACGGAGGGACAGGGATTGAAGCTTTCTTT
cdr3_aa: CASSHGGTGIEAFF

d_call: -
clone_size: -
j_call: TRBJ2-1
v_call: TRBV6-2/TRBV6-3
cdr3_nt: TGTGCCAGCAGTTTTTTGGGCCCACCCTACAATGAGCAGTTCTTC
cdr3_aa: CASSFLGPPYNEQFF

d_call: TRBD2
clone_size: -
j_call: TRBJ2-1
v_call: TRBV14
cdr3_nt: TGTGCCAGCAGCCTCTTGACTAGCGGAACCTACAATGAGCAGTTCTTC
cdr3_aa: CASSLLTSGTYNEQFF

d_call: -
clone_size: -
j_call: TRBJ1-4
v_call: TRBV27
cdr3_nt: TGTGCCAGCAGTTACGTTCAGGGCCAGCCTGTGATTGAAAAACTGTTTTTT
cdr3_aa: CASSYVQGQPVIEKLFF

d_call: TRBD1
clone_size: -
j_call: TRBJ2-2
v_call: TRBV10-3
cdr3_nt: TGTGCCATCAGTGATCCGGACAGGGCGAACACCGGGGAGCTGTTTTTT
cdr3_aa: CAISDPDRANTGELFF

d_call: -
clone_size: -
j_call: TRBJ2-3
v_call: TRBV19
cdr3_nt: TGTGCCAGTAGTCCCGTTGGTGGGGGGGCCACAGATACGCAGTATTTT
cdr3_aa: CASSPVGGGATDTQYF

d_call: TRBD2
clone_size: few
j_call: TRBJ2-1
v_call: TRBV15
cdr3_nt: TGTGCCACCAGCAGAGATCTCCCCCCGGGAGGAGGGAATGAGCAGTTCTTC
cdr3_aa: CATSRDLPPGGGNEQFF

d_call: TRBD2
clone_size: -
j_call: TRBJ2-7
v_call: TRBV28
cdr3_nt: TGTGCCAGCAGTTTGACTAGCGGGAGAAGCGAGCAGTACTTC
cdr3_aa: CASSLTSGRSEQYF